This TCR beta chain was found in a study of T cells in Graves' hyperthyroidism and ophthalmopathy. Study-level background: Peripheral blood draws took place at initial diagnosis, ahead of any treatment. Whole-study findings and limits: Blood shared most expanded thyroid clonotypes above 0.001.

Using RNA transcripts as the source, TCR beta CDR3 regions were amplified. First-round RT-PCR with HTBI primers amplified the TCR CDR3 region. TCRdb passed the multiplex PCR reads through MiXCR, listing each CDR3 protein once. The sample records 35,000 or so distinct CDR3 sequences, about 47% being singletons. Trimming cost V 1 base and J 6 bases, with 13 bases left between them. Germline values: CDR1 SQVTM, CDR2 ANQGSEA. The CDR3 loop spans 14 amino acids. Diagnoses were established using clinical symptoms, serum thyroxine and TRAb, thyroid ultrasound and orbital computed tomography. A word on this clonotype: What it binds is unknown.

This receptor was taken from a middle-aged man with Graves' ophthalmopathy. Sequenced material: blood. This chain connects TRBV29-1 to TRBJ2-1; D might be TRBD2 (6 bases). CDR3 sequence reads: CSVEGAGTGNEQFF. The CDR3 DNA reads TGCAGCGTTGAAGGGGCGGGAACTGGCAATGAGCAGTTCTTC.